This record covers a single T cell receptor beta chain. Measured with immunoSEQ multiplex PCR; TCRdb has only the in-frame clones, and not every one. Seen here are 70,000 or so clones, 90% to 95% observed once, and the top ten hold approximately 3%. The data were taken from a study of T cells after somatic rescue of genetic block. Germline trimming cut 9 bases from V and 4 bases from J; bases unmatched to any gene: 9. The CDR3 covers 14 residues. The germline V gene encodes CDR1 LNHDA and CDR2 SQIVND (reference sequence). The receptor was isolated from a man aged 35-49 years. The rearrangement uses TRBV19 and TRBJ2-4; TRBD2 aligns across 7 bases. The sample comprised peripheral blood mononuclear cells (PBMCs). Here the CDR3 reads CASRSTSLKNIQYF. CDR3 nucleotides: TGTGCCAGCAGGTCGACTAGCCTTAAAAACATTCAGTACTTC.